This TCR beta chain was captured by sequencing in a study of immune evolution from preneoplasia to lung adenocarcinoma. Overall study results and limits: Later-stage lesions appeared to have more T cells, more diversity, less clonality.

Regarding this clone: Its antigen is unknown.

CDR1 is SGDLS and CDR2 is YYNGEE in the germline V gene. CDR3 size: 14 residues. After removal of 0 bases from V and 6 bases from J, the junction contained 2 bases not matched to a gene. Profiled with immunoSEQ multiplex PCR; TCRdb holds only in-frame clones, not every one. Among just over 14,000 clones listed, roughly four fifths were seen once. This chain uses TRBV9 with TRBJ1-4; 7 bases map to TRBD1. This TCR was sampled from a person aged 60 to 80 with lung adenocarcinoma. Source material: FFPE minimally invasive lung adenocarcinoma tissue. The chain's CDR3 is CASSVDGTDEKLFF. The CDR3 DNA reads as TGTGCCAGCAGCGTAGATGGGACAGATGAAAAACTGTTTTTT.